This TCR beta chain was observed in a study of blood T cell repertoires in COVID-19. Study-wide background: Sites across the United States, Italy and Spain contributed samples from acute and convalescent COVID-19. Nucleic acid was either cDNA or gDNA, and it came from T cells, B-cell-depleted T cells, or PBMCs.

Germline V CDR1 and CDR2: ENHRY, SYGVKD. V lost 4 bases and J lost 5; bases outside the gene matches: 15. This CDR3 has 18 amino acids. During active infection, Seattle patients enrolled and were then monitored through disease. Authors' methods: Estimated nucleated cell counts came from reference gene primer amplification. TCRdb's copy holds only in-frame clones and misses some; the assay was immunoSEQ multiplex PCR. Clone size and V and J calls were adopted from that table, with D and trimming inferred from the DNA. This table holds some 85,000 clones, approximately 84% found once. This TCR came from a man between 65 and 85 years old with COVID-19, enrolled during active disease. Sample: peripheral blood. The V and J genes are TRBV10-3 and TRBJ1-1; 11 nucleotides align to TRBD1. In DNA form, the CDR3 reads TGTGCCATCAGTGCCCGACCCGGGACAGGGGGAGTAGGGACTGAAGCTTTCTTT. This gives the protein CAISARPGTGGVGTEAFF.